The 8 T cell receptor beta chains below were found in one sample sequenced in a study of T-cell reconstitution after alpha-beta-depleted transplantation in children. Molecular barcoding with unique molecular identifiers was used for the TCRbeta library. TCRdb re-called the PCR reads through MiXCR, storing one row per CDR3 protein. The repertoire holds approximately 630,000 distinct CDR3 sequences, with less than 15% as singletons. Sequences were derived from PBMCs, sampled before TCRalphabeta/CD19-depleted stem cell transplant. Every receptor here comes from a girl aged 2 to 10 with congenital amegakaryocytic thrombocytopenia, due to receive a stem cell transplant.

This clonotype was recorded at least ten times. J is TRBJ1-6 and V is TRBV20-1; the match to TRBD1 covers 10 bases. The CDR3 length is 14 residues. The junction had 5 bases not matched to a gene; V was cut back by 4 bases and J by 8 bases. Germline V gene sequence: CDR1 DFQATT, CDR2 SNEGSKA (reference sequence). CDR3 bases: TGCAGTGCTACGGGGGGGACAGGGGATTCACCCCTCCACTTT. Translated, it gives CSATGGTGDSPLHF.

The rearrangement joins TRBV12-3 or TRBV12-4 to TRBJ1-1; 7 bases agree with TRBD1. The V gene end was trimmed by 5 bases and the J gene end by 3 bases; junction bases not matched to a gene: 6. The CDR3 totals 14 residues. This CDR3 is CASSQGQLYTEAFF. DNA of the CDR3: TGTGCCAGCAGTCAGGGACAGTTATACACTGAAGCTTTCTTT.

This CDR3 reads CASSPDGGVLDTQYF. Written as DNA, the CDR3 is TGTGCCAGCAGCCCCGACGGGGGGGTTTTAGATACGCAGTATTTT. The chain joins TRBV5-4 to TRBJ2-3, with 8 nucleotides matching TRBD2. CDR3 length: 15 residues. The germline V gene encodes CDR1 SGHNT and CDR2 YYREEE (reference sequence). With V trimmed by 4 bases and J by 5 bases, 9 bases remained unmatched.

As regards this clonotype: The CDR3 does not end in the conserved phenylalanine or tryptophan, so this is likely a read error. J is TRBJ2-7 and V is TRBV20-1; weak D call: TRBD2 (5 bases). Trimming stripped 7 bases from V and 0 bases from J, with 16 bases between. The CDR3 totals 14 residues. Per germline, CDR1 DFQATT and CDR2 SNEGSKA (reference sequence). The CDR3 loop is CSVTGLIRSYEQYL. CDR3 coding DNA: TGCAGTGTTACTGGACTCATACGCTCCTACGAGCAGTACCTC.

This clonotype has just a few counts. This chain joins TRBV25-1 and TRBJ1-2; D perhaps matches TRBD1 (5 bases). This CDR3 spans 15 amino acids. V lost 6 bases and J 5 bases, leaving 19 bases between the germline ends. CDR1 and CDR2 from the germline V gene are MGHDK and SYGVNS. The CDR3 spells CASSGAGTPVYGYTF. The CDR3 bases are TGTGCCAGCAGCGGGGCCGGGACCCCAGTTTATGGCTACACCTTC.

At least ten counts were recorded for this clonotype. The CDR3 DNA is TGCAGTGCTAGGATTAGCGGGAGAATTACAGATACGCAGTATTTT. Translated, it gives CSARISGRITDTQYF. The chain uses TRBV20-1 and TRBJ2-3; TRBD2 aligns across 9 bases. The germline V gene encodes CDR1 DFQATT and CDR2 SNEGSKA (reference sequence). Losses at the gene ends were 3 bases for V and 3 bases for J; bases not matched to a gene: 7. The CDR3 is 15 residues long.

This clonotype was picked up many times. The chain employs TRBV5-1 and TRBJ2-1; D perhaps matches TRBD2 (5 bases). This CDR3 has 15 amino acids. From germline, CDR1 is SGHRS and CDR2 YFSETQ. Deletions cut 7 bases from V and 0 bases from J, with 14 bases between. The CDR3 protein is CASQAGLYSYNEQFF. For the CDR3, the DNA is TGCGCCAGCCAGGCGGGCCTGTACTCCTACAATGAGCAGTTCTTC.

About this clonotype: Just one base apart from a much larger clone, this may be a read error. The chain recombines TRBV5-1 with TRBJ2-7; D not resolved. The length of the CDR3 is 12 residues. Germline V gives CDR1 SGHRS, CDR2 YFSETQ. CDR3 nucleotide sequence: TGCGCCAGCAGCTTGGGGGCCCACGAGCAGTCCTTC. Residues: CASSLGAHEQSF.